This TCR beta chain is drawn from a study of T cells in localized non-small cell lung cancer. General study results and limits: Within adjacent lung there appeared a median 57 of the top 100 tumor clones. Sequencing covered just one tumor region, so heterogeneity cannot be ruled out. Those with higher blood T cell density had longer overall survival. Adjacent uninvolved lung tissue had the highest T cell clonality, exceeding tumor.

Profiling relied on immunoSEQ multiplex PCR, and the TCRdb table lists in-frame clones only, not all of them. The data contain about 82,000 clones, 80% of them singletons. A remark on this clone: Its specificity is not known.

CDR1 SGHDT and CDR2 YYEEEE come from the germline V gene. The trim removed 6 bases at V and 4 bases at J, leaving 11 bases unmatched. This CDR3 is 15 amino acids long. Sequenced here: PBMCs, sampled before any cancer treatment. The source of this sequence is a man between 40 and 69 years old with stage II squamous cell lung carcinoma. The chain is built from TRBV5-6 and TRBJ2-7, with 9 positions matching TRBD1. The CDR3 nucleotides read TGTGCCAGCAACAGAGGGGACAGGGAAGGGTACGAGCAGTACTTC. It encodes CASNRGDREGYEQYF.